The 29 T cell receptor beta chains below all came from one sample that was sequenced in a study of shared clonotypes between healthy human individuals. Profiling relied on immunoSEQ multiplex PCR, and the TCRdb table lists in-frame clones only, not all of them. The data contain roughly 2 million clones, 90% to 96% of them singletons. Material: naive CD4+ T cells sorted from blood. The subset here: CD45RA+ positively selected. All receptors come from a man aged 18 to 29 in good health.

The chain has TRBV28 and TRBJ2-3; 10 bases are shared with TRBD2. Per germline, CDR1 MDHEN and CDR2 SYDVKM. V lost 4 bases, J lost 4 bases, and 2 bases stayed unmatched. This CDR3 has 14 residues. The CDR3 DNA reads TGTGCCAGCAGTTCAGGACTAGCGGCAGATACGCAGTATTTT. Its translation is CASSSGLAADTQYF. The entire variable domain, with the rest obtained from reference TRBV28 and TRBJ2-3, is as follows: DVKVTQSSRYLVKRTGEKVFLECVQDMDHENMFWYRQDPGLGLRLIYFSYDVKMKEKGDIPEGYSVSREKKERFSLILESASTNQTSMYLCASSSGLAADTQYFGPGTRLTVL.

The J gene is TRBJ1-6, the V gene TRBV30; 9 nucleotides align to TRBD1. The CDR3 is 14 residues long. J gave up 11 bases and V 7 bases, and 12 bases lay outside the gene matches. The germline V gene encodes CDR1 GTSNPN and CDR2 SVGIG (reference sequence). The CDR3 DNA is TGTGCCTCGAATTCCGGGACAGGGACAACACCCCTCCACTTT. It yields the protein CASNSGTGTTPLHF. Full variable domain (missing parts from reference TRBV30 and TRBJ1-6): SQTIHQWPATLVQPVGSPLSLECTVEGTSNPNLYWYRQAAGRGLQLLFYSVGIGQISSEVPQNLSASRPQDRQFILSSKKLLLSDSGFYLCASNSGTGTTPLHFGNGTRLTVT.

The chain recombines TRBV7-6 with TRBJ2-3, with TRBD2 as a possible D gene (5 bases). The germline V and J ends were trimmed by 0 bases and 5 bases, with 9 bases remaining between them. CDR1 is SGHVS, CDR2 FNYEAQ, per germline. This CDR3 spans 14 amino acids. This chain's CDR3 is CASSLALEGDTQYF. CDR3 DNA: TGTGCCAGCAGCTTAGCATTAGAGGGAGATACGCAGTATTTT.

The chain is built from TRBV15 and TRBJ1-6; no firm D call. The germline CDR1 and CDR2 sequences are LNHNV and YYDKDF (reference sequence). With 2 bases removed from V and 3 bases from J, the gap between germline ends came to 5 bases. The CDR3 runs 14 residues. CDR3 region: CATSRQFYNSPLHF. The CDR3 DNA sequence: TGTGCCACCAGCAGACAGTTCTATAATTCACCCCTCCACTTT.

This chain connects TRBV5-1 to TRBJ1-1; a possible D gene is TRBD1 (6 bases). Looked up from germline, CDR1 is SGHRS and CDR2 is YFSETQ. Trimming took off 2 bases at V and 7 bases at J, with 12 bases between the two ends. The CDR3 runs 13 residues. The CDR3: CASSLGGAIEAFF. The CDR3 DNA is TGCGCCAGCAGCTTAGGGGGGGCGATTGAAGCTTTCTTT.

The chain combines TRBV5-4 with TRBJ1-6; 8 bases line up with TRBD1. Germline CDR1 and CDR2: SGHNT and YYREEE (reference sequence). The CDR3 sequence is 16 residues long. Trimming at V came to 6 bases and at J to 8 bases, leaving 13 bases not matched to a gene. The CDR3: CASTPGRDRSYSPLHF. CDR3 bases: TGTGCCAGCACCCCCGGCCGGGACAGGAGTTATTCACCCCTCCACTTT.

The J gene is TRBJ1-6, the V gene TRBV19, with a tentative D call TRBD1 (6 bases). V shed 3 bases and J shed 8 bases, with 11 bases lying between them. This CDR3 comprises 14 residues. The germline gives CDR1 LNHDA, CDR2 SQIVND (reference sequence). The CDR3 DNA is TGTGCCAGTAGTATTTCAGGGGCCGATTCACCCCTCCACTTT. It is translated as CASSISGADSPLHF.

The chain uses TRBV11-1 and TRBJ2-7; D not resolved. Looked up from germline, CDR1 is SGHAT and CDR2 is FQDESV (reference sequence). The CDR3 is 14 amino acids. Trimming shortened V by 3 bases and J by 2 bases, and 11 bases separated the two germline ends. Written as DNA, the CDR3 is TGTGCCAGCAGCTTGTCTTCGGGTACCTACGAGCAGTACTTC. Translation: CASSLSSGTYEQYF.

V gene TRBV20-1 combines with J gene TRBJ2-1; D not resolved. The germline V gene has CDR1 DFQATT and CDR2 SNEGSKA (reference sequence). Between the trimmed V and J ends, which lost 7 bases and 15 bases, there was a span of 10 bases. The CDR3 runs to 8 residues. DNA for the CDR3: TGCAGTGTCCCATCAGGGTTCTTC. Translated, it gives CSVPSGFF.

CDR3 DNA: TGCGCCAGCAGTGAGAGGTTTGGGACTAGCGTTTCTGAGCAGTTCTTC. It codes for CASSERFGTSVSEQFF. The genes are TRBV10-2 and TRBJ2-1, with 10 bases identical to TRBD2. The CDR3 has 16 residues. Trimming cost V 2 bases and J 9 bases; bases outside gene matches: 10. Germline CDR1 WSHSY, CDR2 SAAADI.

The rearrangement joins TRBV5-1 to TRBJ1-2; no clear D gene. CDR1 and CDR2 from the germline V gene are SGHRS and YFSETQ. V was clipped by 4 bases and J by 0 bases, with 13 bases between them. This CDR3 region has 15 residues. This CDR3 reads CASSLTGDSNYGYTF. The CDR3 nucleotides are TGCGCCAGCAGCCTCACCGGCGACTCTAACTATGGCTACACCTTC.

The chain couples TRBV4-1 to TRBJ2-1, with TRBD2 matching over 9 bases. With V trimmed by 4 bases and J by 4 bases, 17 bases remained unmatched. The germline V gene has CDR1 MGHRA and CDR2 YSYEKL. The CDR3 runs to 19 residues. The CDR3 region has the DNA TGCGCCAGCAGCCCTAAAACCCCCCGTAGCGGGAGTCAGTACAATGAGCAGTTCTTC. Translated: CASSPKTPRSGSQYNEQFF.

The V gene is TRBV6-6, the J gene TRBJ2-7; TRBD2 aligns across 13 bases. This CDR3 contains 14 residues. CDR1 and CDR2 (germline): MNHNY, SVGAGI (reference sequence). V lost 5 bases, J lost 4 bases, and 2 bases stayed unmatched. The DNA for the CDR3 is TGTGCCAGCAGTAGGGGACTAGCGGGGTACGAGCAGTACTTC. This gives the protein CASSRGLAGYEQYF.

The V call is TRBV6-5, the J call TRBJ2-1, with 10 positions matching TRBD2. With 6 bases clipped from V and 8 bases from J, the junction kept 7 bases outside the gene matches. CDR1 and CDR2 from the germline V gene are MNHEY and SVGAGI. The CDR3 loop spans 14 amino acids. CDR3 nucleotide sequence: TGTGCCAGCAGGGCGGGGACTAGCGTCCATGAGCAGTTCTTC. It translates to CASRAGTSVHEQFF.

The V call is TRBV5-1, the J call TRBJ1-2, with TRBD1 identical over 7 bases. Germline V gene data show CDR1 as SGHRS and CDR2 as YFSETQ. The junction had 3 bases not matched to a gene; V was cut back by 0 bases and J by 7 bases. This CDR3 is built from 13 residues. CDR3 in DNA: TGCGCCAGCAGCTTGGATACAGGGGTTGGCTACACCTTC. It encodes CASSLDTGVGYTF.

This clone appeared once. The chain combines TRBV10-3 with TRBJ1-2; 7 bases are shared with TRBD1. In germline, CDR1 is ENHRY, CDR2 SYGVKD. The V and J ends lost 3 bases and 6 bases, in that order; junction bases with no gene match: 10. The CDR3 runs to 15 residues. CDR3 DNA sequence: TGTGCCATCAGTGAAGGGCTGGGAGGGGGCGATGGCTACACCTTC. Translated: CAISEGLGGGDGYTF.

The V and J genes are TRBV5-8 and TRBJ1-5; no firm D call. This CDR3 spans 13 amino acids. V dropped 4 bases and J dropped 9 bases, with 14 bases sitting between them. CDR1 and CDR2 from the germline V gene are SGHTS and YDEGEE. The CDR3 loop is CASSNLLNTPQHF. CDR3 coding DNA: TGTGCCAGCAGCAATTTGCTAAATACGCCCCAGCATTTT.

The V gene is TRBV30, the J gene TRBJ2-2; 10 bases are a match to TRBD1. The junction had 12 bases not matched to a gene; V was cut back by 0 bases and J by 5 bases. Germline V gene sequence: CDR1 GTSNPN, CDR2 SVGIG (reference sequence). The CDR3 runs 18 residues. Written as DNA, the CDR3 is TGTGCCTGGAGTGTAAGAGGGCCCGGGACAGGGGTTACCGGGGAGCTGTTTTTT. Its translation is CAWSVRGPGTGVTGELFF.

The chain carries TRBV5-1 and TRBJ1-4; weak D call: TRBD1 (5 bases). This CDR3 comprises 16 residues. Trimming cost V 0 bases and J 1 base, with 10 bases left between them. In germline, CDR1 is SGHRS, CDR2 YFSETQ. CDR3 DNA sequence: TGCGCCAGCAGCTTGGCCCCAGGGCGAACTAATGAAAAACTGTTTTTT. Translated: CASSLAPGRTNEKLFF.

V gene TRBV5-1 combines with J gene TRBJ2-7; the D call may be TRBD1 or TRBD2 (5 bases each). This CDR3 is built from 15 residues. V was cut by 0 bases and J by 2 bases, with 12 bases left in between. The germline gives CDR1 SGHRS, CDR2 YFSETQ. DNA of the CDR3: TGCGCCAGCAGCTTGGCCAATGGGGGAACCTACGAGCAGTACTTC. Its protein product is CASSLANGGTYEQYF.

The J gene is TRBJ2-6, the V gene TRBV18, with D uncertain. Trimming left V 0 bases short and J 0 bases short, with 15 bases between. Germline CDR1 KGHSH, CDR2 LQKENI. The CDR3 extends over 19 amino acids. CDR3 region: CASSPPLSGPVSGANVLTF. The CDR3 DNA sequence: TGTGCCAGCTCACCACCGCTCTCGGGCCCCGTCTCTGGGGCCAACGTCCTGACTTTC.

In its sample, this clone was seen once. The chain joins TRBV18 to TRBJ2-1; 8 bases fit TRBD2. This CDR3 region has 17 residues. V trimming: 6 bases; J trimming: 4 bases; junction bases outside the gene matches: 14. Germline V gene sequence: CDR1 KGHSH, CDR2 LQKENI. The CDR3 nucleotides read TGTGCCAGCTCCGTACTAGCGGTAGGAGTTGGATACAATGAGCAGTTCTTC. Its protein product is CASSVLAVGVGYNEQFF. Looking up the rest from reference TRBV18 and TRBJ2-1 gives the full variable domain: NAGVMQNPRHLVRRRGQEARLRCSPMKGHSHVYWYRQLPEEGLKFMVYLQKENIIDESGMPKERFSAEFPKEGPSILRIQQVVRGDSAAYFCASSVLAVGVGYNEQFFGPGTRLTVL.

With respect to this clone: This specimen includes other DNA sequences encoding the same CDR3. The genes are TRBV6-6 and TRBJ1-5; D ambiguous. CDR1 and CDR2 (germline): MNHNY, SVGAGI (reference sequence). Between the trimmed V and J ends, which lost 1 base and 0 bases, there was a span of 7 bases. This CDR3 is built from 15 residues. For the CDR3, the DNA is TGTGCCAGCAGTTACTTATCGGATAGCAATCAGCCCCAGCATTTT. Protein: CASSYLSDSNQPQHF.

The chain recombines TRBV5-1 with TRBJ2-7, with 11 bases fitting TRBD2. In germline, CDR1 is SGHRS, CDR2 YFSETQ. CDR3 length: 14 amino acids. V shed 9 bases and J 3 bases; nucleotides not matched to a gene: 8. The CDR3: CATSASGGNYEQYF. In nucleotides, the CDR3 is TGCGCCACCTCAGCTAGCGGGGGGAACTACGAGCAGTACTTC.

The rearrangement joins TRBV29-1 to TRBJ2-3; 8 bases match TRBD1. V lost 4 bases, J lost 2 bases, and 5 bases stayed unmatched. The CDR3 has 14 residues. Germline lookup yields CDR1 SQVTM and CDR2 ANQGSEA. CDR3 amino acids: CSVAPGQVTDTQYF. Here the CDR3 DNA reads TGCAGCGTTGCCCCGGGACAGGTCACAGATACGCAGTATTTT.

The chain uses TRBV12-5 and TRBJ2-3; TRBD2 agrees at 12 bases. This CDR3 comprises 16 residues. Losses at the gene ends were 6 bases for V and 6 bases for J; bases not matched to a gene: 10. Germline assignment: CDR1 LGHNT and CDR2 FRNRAP. The CDR3 sequence is CASGLGLAGMGDTQYF. DNA for the CDR3: TGTGCTAGTGGCCTCGGACTAGCGGGGATGGGGGATACGCAGTATTTT.

This clone was seen a few times. The rearrangement links TRBV5-1 to TRBJ2-2, with no clear D. CDR3 length equals 15 residues. Germline loops: CDR1 SGHRS, CDR2 YFSETQ. V was pared by 5 bases and J by 2 bases, with 13 bases between. The CDR3 loop is CASSQNGANTGELFF. CDR3 DNA: TGCGCCAGCAGTCAAAATGGAGCTAACACCGGGGAGCTGTTTTTT.

The chain joins TRBV28 to TRBJ1-4; D might be TRBD1 (5 bases). Germline CDR1 reads MDHEN; CDR2 reads SYDVKM. Trimming shortened V by 5 bases and J by 8 bases, and 15 bases separated the two germline ends. The length of the CDR3 is 14 residues. CDR3 amino acids: CASSKGFVGEKLFF. CDR3 sequence (DNA): TGTGCCAGCAGTAAGGGGTTCGTGGGAGAAAAACTGTTTTTT.

The CDR3 region has the DNA TGTGCCAGTGACCGGGGACAAAATTCACCCCTCCACTTT. Translation: CASDRGQNSPLHF. This chain joins TRBV6-6 and TRBJ1-6; weak D call: TRBD1 (6 bases). Germline CDR1 MNHNY, CDR2 SVGAGI (reference sequence). The CDR3 runs to 13 residues. Trimming left V 9 bases short and J 7 bases short, with 13 bases between.